This T cell receptor beta chain came from a study of CD8 T cells in ankylosing spondylitis. TCRdb processed the 5' RACE reads anew with MiXCR; each CDR3 protein has one entry. Of some 700,000 distinct CDR3 sequences in the sample, around 20% were seen once. The CDR3 has 17 amino acids. V lost 4 bases, J lost 3 bases, and 21 bases lay in between. Germline V gene data show CDR1 as SGHRS and CDR2 as YFSETQ. Regarding the study as a whole: Reportedly, matched ankylosing spondylitis synovial fluid was significantly enriched for disease-linked clones. Prior work had noted some motif variants in reactive arthritis blood and synovial fluid. What seemed typical of ankylosing spondylitis blood was a TCR beta motif built from about 8 highly homologous variants.

Of note for this clonotype: Antigen specificity is unknown.

The chain has TRBV5-1 and TRBJ2-3; weak D call: TRBD2 (6 bases). The origin of this receptor is a male donor with ankylosing spondylitis. The source material was blood, either unsorted or a sorted T cell fraction (not recorded which). DNA of the CDR3: TGCGCCAGCAGCCCGCTGTTGGTGTGGAGCGGGACAGATACGCAGTATTTT. It is translated as CASSPLLVWSGTDTQYF. The full variable domain, in which reference TRBV5-1 and TRBJ2-3 provide the parts outside the CDR3, is KAGVTQTPRYLIKTRGQQVTLSCSPISGHRSVSWYQQTPGQGLQFLFEYFSETQRNKGNFPGRFSGRQFSNSRSEMNVSTLELGDSALYLCASSPLLVWSGTDTQYFGPGTRLTVL.